This is a list of T cell receptor beta chains from one sample in a study of cytomegalovirus exposure and HLA in healthy donors. Method: immunoSEQ multiplex PCR; TCRdb's copy keeps in-frame clones and lacks some. The sample has 85,000 to 130,000 clones, roughly three quarters seen once. Sample: PBMCs. Every receptor here comes from a woman aged 40 to 50 in good health and CMV-seronegative. Each CDR3 is given with its conserved first and last residue. A D gene is named only where the DNA matches it firmly. Where a row states a size, it is once, few, many or the class of an expanded clone; other rows omit it.

.	TRBD2	TRBJ2-3	TRBV11-3	TGTACCAGCAGCACCGGACTAGCGGGAGAGGACGGGACAGATACGCAGTATTTT	CTSSTGLAGEDGTDTQYF
.	TRBD1	TRBJ2-1	TRBV18	TGTGCCAGCTCACCACGGTCCAAGACAGGGGGCCAGAATGAGCAGTTCTTC	CASSPRSKTGGQNEQFF
.	TRBD2	TRBJ2-1	TRBV4-1	TGCGCCAGCAGCCGAGTGGGAGACAGCGGGAAAGGTGAGCAGTTCTTC	CASSRVGDSGKGEQFF
.	.	TRBJ2-2	TRBV19	TGTGCCAGTAGTGGCACAGGGACCGGGGAGCTGTTTTTT	CASSGTGTGELFF
.	TRBD2	TRBJ2-1	TRBV7-9	TGTGCCAGCAGCACTAGCGGGAGCGGTGAGCAGTTCTTC	CASSTSGSGEQFF
.	TRBD2	TRBJ2-7	TRBV4-3	TGCGCCAGCAGCCAAGATCTCCTAGCGGGAGAGCAGTACTTC	CASSQDLLAGEQYF
.	.	TRBJ1-3	TRBV6-8	TGTGCCAGCAGTTACAGCGGTACAGTTACTGGAAACACCATATATTTT	CASSYSGTVTGNTIYF
few	.	TRBJ2-1	TRBV7-2	TGTGCCAGCAGCTTAGCTCGCGACTACAATGAGCAGTTCTTC	CASSLARDYNEQFF
.	TRBD1	TRBJ2-3	TRBV18	TGTGCCAGCTCCCCACAGGGGGCTGGCGATACGCAGTATTTT	CASSPQGAGDTQYF
.	.	TRBJ2-7	TRBV7-2	TGTGCCAGCAGCGGGGGCAGGCTATACGAGCAGTACTTC	CASSGGRLYEQYF
.	.	TRBJ1-5	TRBV4-2	TGTGCCAGCAGCGAGGTTAATCAGCCCCAGCATTTT	CASSEVNQPQHF
.	TRBD1	TRBJ1-1	TRBV19	TGTGCCATCAGATCACAAGTCACGACAGGGGAAGCTTTCTTT	CAIRSQVTTGEAFF
once	.	TRBJ1-1	TRBV7-9	TGTTCCAGCAGCATAAGGCTAGCCGGGAACACTGAAGCTTTCTTT	CSSSIRLAGNTEAFF
.	TRBD1	TRBJ1-1	TRBV2	TGTGCCAGCAGACAGGGGGCCGAAGCTTTCTTT	CASRQGAEAFF
.	.	TRBJ1-2	TRBV4-3	TGCGCCAGCAGCCAAGACCGGGGAGGGCGCTATGGCTACACCTTC	CASSQDRGGRYGYTF